The 15 T cell receptor beta chains reported below all come from one sample, sequenced in a study of cytomegalovirus exposure and HLA in healthy donors. The primer mix had 60 Vbeta and 13 Jbeta primers. Measured with immunoSEQ multiplex PCR; TCRdb has only the in-frame clones, and not every one. The sample shows 65,000 to 95,000 clones, around 75% of them seen only once. Sequenced input: PBMCs. The receptors were sampled from an older man in good health and CMV-seronegative.

The chain uses TRBV5-8 and TRBJ2-7; the match to TRBD1 covers 8 bases. The J call may be in error: the DNA end matches TRBJ2-5 better. CDR3 length: 16 residues. CDR1 SGHTS and CDR2 YDEGEE come from the germline V gene. The CDR3 nucleotides read TGTGCCAGCAGCTTGTCAGCCGGGACAGGACAAGAGACCCAGTACTTC. Residues: CASSLSAGTGQETQYF.

The rearrangement joins TRBV5-1 to TRBJ2-2; D is undetermined. V gave up 3 bases and J gave up 4 bases, with 19 bases separating them. The CDR3 contains 17 residues. The V gene's germline CDR1 is SGHRS and CDR2 YFSETQ. CDR3 amino acids: CASSSNGVRGGTGELFF. The CDR3 DNA is TGCGCCAGCAGCTCGAACGGAGTTCGTGGCGGCACCGGGGAGCTGTTTTTT.

This chain joins TRBV7-2 and TRBJ2-1; TRBD2 matches 10 bases. Germline CDR1 SGHTA, CDR2 FQGNSA. This CDR3 is 16 amino acids long. The ends lost 5 bases at V and 5 bases at J; junction bases unmatched: 9. The CDR3 nucleotides are TGTGCCAGCAGCCCCACGGCTAGCGGGAGTCACAATGAGCAGTTCTTC. This sequence encodes CASSPTASGSHNEQFF.

This clone has more than one count but fewer than ten. This chain uses TRBV6-5 with TRBJ2-6, with 10 positions matching TRBD1. This CDR3 has 15 residues. Germline CDR1 and CDR2: MNHEY and SVGAGI. V trimming: 6 bases; J trimming: 2 bases; junction bases outside the gene matches: 1. DNA of the CDR3: TGTGCCAGCAGGGGACAGGGGACTGGGGCCAACGTCCTGACTTTC. This encodes CASRGQGTGANVLTF.

CDR3 DNA: TGTGCCAGCAGCCTGGACAGGGCGGACAATCAGCCCCAGCATTTT. It translates to CASSLDRADNQPQHF. The chain is built from TRBV7-2 and TRBJ1-5, with 8 bases fitting TRBD1. Losses at the gene ends were 5 bases for V and 3 bases for J; bases not matched to a gene: 6. Germline lookup yields CDR1 SGHTA and CDR2 FQGNSA. This CDR3 is 15 amino acids long.

This clone occurred a few times. This rearrangement joins TRBV5-1 to TRBJ1-1, with a weak D call TRBD1 (5 bases). The V gene's germline CDR1 is SGHRS and CDR2 YFSETQ. The CDR3 covers 12 residues. V lost 3 bases and J 5 bases, leaving 8 bases between the germline ends. The CDR3 DNA follows: TGCGCCAGCAGCTCCGGGGGAACTGAAGCTTTCTTT. It encodes CASSSGGTEAFF.

The V call is TRBV18, the J call TRBJ2-7; D is possibly TRBD1 (6 bases). V lost 3 bases and J 3 bases, leaving 12 bases between the germline ends. The CDR3 has 14 residues. The germline V gene has CDR1 KGHSH and CDR2 LQKENI. CDR3 loop: CASSPNGGVYEQYF. Here the CDR3 DNA reads TGTGCCAGCTCACCCAATGGGGGCGTCTACGAGCAGTACTTC.

With respect to this clone: This sequence is one base from a far larger clone and is likely a read error. The chain carries TRBV7-2 and TRBJ2-5; possibly TRBD1 for D (6 bases). The J call is doubtful: the DNA matches TRBJ2-7 better. CDR3 length: 17 amino acids. From germline, CDR1 is SGHTA and CDR2 FQGNSA. This chain's CDR3 is CASSLVGPGQLTYEQYF. CDR3 coding DNA: TGTGCCAGCAGCTTAGTTGGGCCCGGACAGCTTACCTACGAGCAGTACTTC.

The V call is TRBV5-1, the J call TRBJ2-7; D is ambiguous. The CDR3 is 12 amino acids. Germline V lookup: CDR1 SGHRS, CDR2 YFSETQ. V was cut by 1 base and J by 2 bases, with 4 bases left in between. The CDR3 DNA reads as TGCGCCAGCAGCTTGTCTCCCTACGAGCAGTACTTC. This encodes CASSLSPYEQYF.

The chain carries TRBV6-5 and TRBJ2-1; D is possibly TRBD1 (6 bases). V shed 5 bases and J shed 4 bases, with 12 bases lying between them. Germline lookup yields CDR1 MNHEY and CDR2 SVGAGI. The CDR3 covers 14 residues. CDR3 DNA: TGTGCCAGCAGTATCGGGACACTTTACAATGAGCAGTTCTTC. It codes for CASSIGTLYNEQFF.

CDR3 sequence reads: CSSRGLYGYTF. In nucleotides, the CDR3 is TGCAGTTCCAGGGGCCTCTATGGCTACACCTTC. The chain joins TRBV20-1 to TRBJ1-2; a possible D gene is TRBD1 (6 bases). Germline CDR1 reads DFQATT; CDR2 reads SNEGSKA (reference sequence). The length of the CDR3 is 11 residues. V shed 8 bases and J shed 4 bases, with 11 bases lying between them.

J is TRBJ2-7 and V is TRBV7-8; D is possibly TRBD1 (6 bases). Germline CDR1 is SGHVS and CDR2 is FQNEAQ. CDR3 length: 15 residues. The V end was cut by 3 bases, the J end by 5 bases, with 17 bases between. In nucleotides, the CDR3 is TGTGCCAGCAGCTTGTTGCCAGGGGATATGAACGAGCAGTACTTC. This encodes CASSLLPGDMNEQYF.

The J gene is TRBJ2-7, the V gene TRBV28, with TRBD2 matching 10 bases. This CDR3 spans 14 amino acids. The V gene end was trimmed by 6 bases and the J gene end by 6 bases; junction bases not matched to a gene: 8. Germline V gene sequence: CDR1 MDHEN, CDR2 SYDVKM. DNA of the CDR3: TGTGCCAGCAGCCCGGCAGCGGGGGGGCGCGAGCAGTACTTC. This translates into CASSPAAGGREQYF.

The chain carries TRBV11-2 and TRBJ1-2; D unresolved. The V gene's germline CDR1 is SGHAT and CDR2 FQNNGV. This CDR3 is built from 15 residues. The V gene lost 4 bases and the J gene lost 2 bases, with 14 bases spanning the gap. The CDR3 sequence is CASSSARELNYGYTF. CDR3 DNA: TGTGCCAGCAGCTCCGCCCGGGAATTAAACTATGGCTACACCTTC.

V is TRBV11-2 and J is TRBJ2-5; TRBD2 aligns across 7 bases. Trimming took 5 bases from V and 1 from J; bases not matched to a gene: 19. CDR3 length equals 19 residues. The germline CDR1 and CDR2 sequences are SGHAT and FQNNGV. This CDR3 is CASSPTRPLSRGTQETQYF. As DNA, the CDR3 is TGTGCCAGCAGCCCCACGCGCCCCTTATCGCGGGGGACCCAAGAGACCCAGTACTTC. The full variable domain, completed using reference TRBV11-2 and TRBJ2-5, is EAGVAQSPRYKIIEKRQSVAFWCNPISGHATLYWYQQILGQGPKLLIQFQNNGVVDDSQLPKDRFSAERLKGVDSTLKIQPAKLEDSAVYLCASSPTRPLSRGTQETQYFGPGTRLLVL.